This T cell receptor beta chain is from a study of T-cell reconstitution after alpha-beta-depleted transplantation in children. Overall study results and limits: Once a year had passed after transplant, T-cell counts and diversity came mostly from newly produced T cells. Expanded clones from the graft, numbering several hundred, reportedly supplied alpha-beta T cells about two months after transplant. Some patients' high day-60 TCRbeta diversity was attributed to recipient cells surviving conditioning.

As it was prepared, the TCRbeta library received unique molecular identifiers. Via MiXCR, TCRdb re-called the PCR reads, giving one row per CDR3 protein. The table lists nearly 250,000 distinct CDR3 sequences, roughly 8.2% of them singletons. The CDR3 covers 15 residues. The V gene lost 3 bases and the J gene lost 4 bases, with 16 bases spanning the gap. Germline V gene lookup returns CDR1 DFQATT and CDR2 SNEGSKA (reference sequence). Many counts were recorded for this clonotype. The antigen is not known. This TCR was recovered from a male patient between 5 and 17 years old who had a stem cell transplant for acute lymphoblastic leukemia, so the T cells may come from the graft donor. The chain is built from TRBV20-1 and TRBJ1-5, with D possibly matching TRBD1 (6 bases). This specimen was PBMCs, mostly from graft donor cells, taken 180 days after TCRalphabeta/CD19-depleted stem cell transplant. This chain's CDR3 is CSASPRTVGNQPQHF. In DNA, the CDR3 is TGCAGTGCTAGCCCGCGGACAGTTGGAAATCAGCCCCAGCATTTT.